These 22 T cell receptor beta chains were all obtained from the same sample, sequenced in a study of T-cell reconstitution after alpha-beta-depleted transplantation in children. Preparation of the TCRbeta library used unique molecular identifiers. TCRdb ran MiXCR on the PCR reads and lists one entry per CDR3 protein. The sample carries hundreds of thousands of distinct CDR3 sequences, 13% recorded once. The sample in question was PBMCs, mostly from graft donor cells, obtained 360 days after TCRalphabeta/CD19-depleted stem cell transplant. The receptors were sampled from a male patient aged 10 to 17 who had a stem cell transplant for acute myeloid leukemia, so the T cells may come from the graft donor.

This clonotype was counted ten times or more. The chain employs TRBV7-9 and TRBJ1-3; 9 positions match TRBD1. This CDR3 comprises 15 residues. J lost 11 bases, V lost 4 bases, and 12 bases had no gene match. Germline V gives CDR1 SEHNR, CDR2 FQNEAQ (reference sequence). CDR3 DNA: TGTGCCAGCAGCTCTGCCGGGGGACAGGGATCCCCCATATATTTT. Translation: CASSSAGGQGSPIYF.

The J gene is TRBJ1-5, the V gene TRBV18; 7 bases agree with TRBD1. CDR3 size: 15 residues. Trimming took 4 bases from V and 2 from J; bases not matched to a gene: 5. CDR1 is KGHSH, CDR2 LQKENI, per germline. In DNA, the CDR3 is TGTGCCAGCTCACAACAGGGGTATGGCAATCAGCCCCAGCATTTT. Its protein product is CASSQQGYGNQPQHF.

A few counts support this clonotype. The chain couples TRBV18 to TRBJ2-2; no reliable D call. CDR3 length: 13 residues. The germline gives CDR1 KGHSH, CDR2 LQKENI. Trimming removed 1 base from V and 4 bases from J, with 4 bases in between. Written as DNA, the CDR3 is TGTGCCAGCTCACCACTCTTCACCGGGGAGCTGTTTTTT. Amino acids: CASSPLFTGELFF.

V gene TRBV24-1 combines with J gene TRBJ2-1, with 9 bases matching TRBD2. Germline values: CDR1 KGHDR, CDR2 SFDVKD. There are 16 residues in the CDR3. J gave up 2 bases and V 5 bases, and 6 bases lay outside the gene matches. The chain's CDR3 is CATSVAGVSPYNEQFF. For the CDR3, the DNA is TGTGCCACCAGTGTAGCGGGAGTTTCTCCCTACAATGAGCAGTTCTTC.

The sample holds a few counts of this clonotype. The V and J genes are TRBV15 and TRBJ2-7; D unclear. The CDR3 length is 15 residues. Trimming took off 1 base at V and 4 bases at J, with 14 bases between the two ends. From germline, CDR1 is LNHNV and CDR2 YYDKDF (reference sequence). CDR3 nucleotide sequence: TGTGCCACCAGCAGAGTAACAAGAATAGGTTACGAGCAGTACTTC. Its protein is CATSRVTRIGYEQYF.

The V and J genes are TRBV12-3 or TRBV12-4 and TRBJ2-1; a possible D gene is TRBD1 (8 bases). The V and J ends lost 3 bases and 0 bases respectively, with 15 bases between them. The CDR3 extends over 17 amino acids. The CDR3 sequence is CASSFPQGGSSYNEQFF. Here the CDR3 DNA reads TGTGCCAGCAGTTTCCCACAGGGGGGGAGCTCCTACAATGAGCAGTTCTTC.

The table lists this clonotype with many counts. This chain links TRBV5-1 with TRBJ1-4; the D gene is possibly TRBD1 (5 bases). The CDR3 sequence is 14 residues long. Trimming took off 4 bases at V and 8 bases at J, with 15 bases between the two ends. Germline CDR1 is SGHRS and CDR2 is YFSETQ. CDR3 nucleotide sequence: TGCGCCAGCAGCACCCAGGGAAAGACAGAAAAACTGTTTTTT. Protein product: CASSTQGKTEKLFF. Based on the CDR3 plus reference TRBV5-1 and TRBJ1-4, the full variable domain is KAGVTQTPRYLIKTRGQQVTLSCSPISGHRSVSWYQQTPGQGLQFLFEYFSETQRNKGNFPGRFSGRQFSNSRSEMNVSTLELGDSALYLCASSTQGKTEKLFFGSGTQLSVL.

The CDR3 sequence is CASSLWRGNYNEQFF. The DNA for the CDR3 is TGTGCCAGCAGTTTGTGGCGAGGGAACTACAATGAGCAGTTCTTC. The chain carries TRBV28 and TRBJ2-1; possible D gene TRBD2, 5 bases. Trimming pared 3 bases from V and 3 bases from J, leaving 12 bases between. The CDR3 extends over 15 amino acids. Germline-derived CDR1 and CDR2 are MDHEN and SYDVKM.

A few counts support this clonotype. One junction end does not reproduce the germline sequence, and a read error may be involved. The rearrangement joins TRBV12-3 or TRBV12-4 to TRBJ1-5; TRBD1 agrees at 11 bases. The CDR3 totals 14 residues. The CDR3 DNA reads as TGTGCCAGCAGCCTCGGGACAGGGGGGCAGCGCCAGCATTTT. Protein sequence: CASSLGTGGQRQHF.

The genes are TRBV3-1 and TRBJ2-1, with D possibly TRBD2 on 7 matching bases. The V end was cut by 2 bases, the J end by 8 bases, with 16 bases between. The CDR3 runs to 15 residues. Germline V gene data show CDR1 as LGHDT and CDR2 as YNNKEL (reference sequence). CDR3 coding DNA: TGTGCCAGCAGCCAAATGGGGAGGGGGTGGGATGAGCAGTTCTTC. It encodes CASSQMGRGWDEQFF.

This clonotype was observed a few times. The CDR3 loop reads CASKILFGGRDEQYF. The CDR3, as DNA: TGTGCCAGCAAGATCCTTTTTGGGGGAAGGGACGAGCAGTACTTC. The V gene is TRBV12-3 or TRBV12-4, the J gene TRBJ2-7; possibly TRBD1 or TRBD2 for D (5 bases each). Trimming cost V 7 bases and J 5 bases, with 21 bases left between them. The CDR3 contains 15 residues.

This clonotype came up many times. This chain joins TRBV14 and TRBJ2-7; weak D call: TRBD1 (5 bases). Germline V CDR1 and CDR2: SGHDN, FVKESK. This CDR3 contains 15 residues. Trimming shortened V by 2 bases and J by 3 bases, and 14 bases separated the two germline ends. The chain's CDR3 is CASSQRRRGLYEQYF. The CDR3 DNA reads as TGTGCCAGCAGCCAAAGGCGTAGGGGTCTCTACGAGCAGTACTTC.

The chain couples TRBV3-1 to TRBJ2-1, with 7 bases lining up with TRBD2. Looked up from germline, CDR1 is LGHDT and CDR2 is YNNKEL (reference sequence). The V segment lost 4 bases and the J segment 2 bases; nucleotides outside the gene matches: 5. CDR3 length: 15 amino acids. Written as DNA, the CDR3 is TGTGCCAGCAGCCCAAGCGGGATAGCCTACAATGAGCAGTTCTTC. The encoded protein is CASSPSGIAYNEQFF.

In its sample, this clonotype was seen a few times. An end of the junction differs from the germline gene, which may be a read error. The genes are TRBV20-1 and TRBJ2-7; TRBD2 aligns across 12 bases. CDR3 length equals 17 residues. From germline, CDR1 is DFQATT and CDR2 SNEGSKA (reference sequence). This CDR3 reads CSARGLAGPIDSYEQYF. CDR3 bases: TGCAGTGCCAGAGGACTAGCGGGACCCATAGACTCCTACGAGCAGTACTTC.

This clonotype has ten or more counts. This chain uses TRBV5-1 with TRBJ2-7; D unresolved. This CDR3 is 14 amino acids long. Trimming pared 2 bases from V and 2 bases from J, leaving 11 bases between. The V gene's germline CDR1 is SGHRS and CDR2 YFSETQ. CDR3 sequence reads: CASSLIGFTYEQYF. In DNA, the CDR3 is TGCGCCAGCAGCTTAATAGGGTTCACCTACGAGCAGTACTTC.

This clonotype was recorded at least ten times. The chain recombines TRBV30 with TRBJ2-2; D is possibly TRBD1 or TRBD2 (6 bases each). The CDR3 loop spans 16 amino acids. CDR1 GTSNPN and CDR2 SVGIG come from the germline V gene (reference sequence). V was trimmed by 0 bases and J by 4 bases, leaving 15 bases between them. Here the CDR3 reads CAWSVRGRGVTGELFF. The CDR3 DNA is TGTGCCTGGAGTGTTCGGGGAAGGGGGGTCACCGGGGAGCTGTTTTTT.

Concerning this clonotype itself: A single base separates this from a much larger clone, so it may be a read error. V usage is TRBV12-3 or TRBV12-4 and J usage is TRBJ2-1; 9 bases fit TRBD1. Trimming cost V 5 bases and J 8 bases; bases outside gene matches: 16. The CDR3 extends over 17 amino acids. Here the CDR3 reads CASSTGQGMIGNDEQFF. The DNA for the CDR3 is TGTGCCAGCAGTACTGGACAGGGGATGATAGGCAATGATGAGCAGTTCTTC.

About this clonotype: A read error is likely, as this CDR3 ends without the conserved phenylalanine or tryptophan. No DNA is shown, since the ends of the CDR3 on it are uncertain; the CDR3 is the one TCRdb lists. The chain links TRBV21-1 to TRBJ2-7; TRBD1 is taken as the D call from the table, unchecked against the DNA. TRBV21-1 is deemed a pseudogene. The CDR3 spans 15 amino acids, including both terminal residues. CDR3 residues: CASSKVSGRGGEQYL.

This clonotype was detected ten times or more. V usage is TRBV12-3 or TRBV12-4 and J usage is TRBJ2-3; D remains unclear. CDR3 length equals 15 residues. V dropped 5 bases and J dropped 6 bases, with 18 bases sitting between them. This CDR3 is CASSPRKWVADTQYF. CDR3 nucleotide sequence: TGTGCCAGCAGTCCCCGTAAGTGGGTTGCCGATACGCAGTATTTT.

This clonotype has only a few counts. This chain uses TRBV4-3 with TRBJ2-1, with D unresolved. The V end lost 1 base, the J end lost 0 bases, and 10 bases lay between the germline ends. The CDR3 is made up of 16 amino acids. Germline V lookup: CDR1 LGHNA, CDR2 YSLEER. The CDR3 region is CASSQGAIVSYNEQFF. In DNA form, the CDR3 reads TGCGCCAGCAGCCAAGGGGCAATAGTCTCCTACAATGAGCAGTTCTTC.

The rearrangement links TRBV20-1 to TRBJ2-1; 14 nucleotides align to TRBD2. J was trimmed by 1 base and V by 5 bases; bases with no gene match: 7. CDR1 and CDR2 from the germline V gene are DFQATT and SNEGSKA (reference sequence). This CDR3 contains 17 residues. The CDR3 reads CSAQGLAGVRSYNEQFF. As DNA, the CDR3 is TGCAGTGCTCAGGGACTAGCGGGAGTCAGGTCCTACAATGAGCAGTTCTTC.

This clonotype showed up many times. V usage is TRBV21-1 and J usage is TRBJ2-3; whether TRBD2, the table's D call, matches the DNA was not checked. TRBV21-1 is a pseudogene. This CDR3 region has 17 residues. CDR3: CASSKDLIAGANVTQYF. For the CDR3, the DNA is TGTGCCAGCAGCAAAGACCTCATAGCGGGAGCGAATGTAACGCAGTATTTT.